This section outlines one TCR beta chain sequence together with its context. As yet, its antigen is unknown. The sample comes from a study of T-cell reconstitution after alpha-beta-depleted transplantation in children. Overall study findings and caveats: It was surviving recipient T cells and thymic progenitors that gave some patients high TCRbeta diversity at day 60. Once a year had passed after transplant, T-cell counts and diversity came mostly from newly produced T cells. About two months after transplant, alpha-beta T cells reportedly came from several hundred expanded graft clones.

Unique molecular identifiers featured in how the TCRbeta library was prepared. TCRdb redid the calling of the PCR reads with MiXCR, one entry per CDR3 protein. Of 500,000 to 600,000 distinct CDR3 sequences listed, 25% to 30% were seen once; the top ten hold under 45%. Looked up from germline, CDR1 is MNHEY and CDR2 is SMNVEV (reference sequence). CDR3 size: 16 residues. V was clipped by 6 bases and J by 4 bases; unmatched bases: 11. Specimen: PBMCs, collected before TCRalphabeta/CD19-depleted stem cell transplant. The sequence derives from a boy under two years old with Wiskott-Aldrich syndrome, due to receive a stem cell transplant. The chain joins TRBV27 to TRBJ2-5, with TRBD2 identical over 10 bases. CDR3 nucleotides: TGTGCCAGCAGCGATTACGTAGCGGGAGGCCCAGAGACCCAGTACTTC. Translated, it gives CASSDYVAGGPETQYF.